The T cell receptor beta chain described here comes from a study of blood T cell repertoires in COVID-19 (dated by TCRdb to the early 2020s). About the full investigation: Samples covering the acute and convalescent phases of COVID-19 were provided by collaborators in the United States, Italy and Spain. A freely available public database, intended as a resource for researchers studying the immune response to SARS-CoV-2, is where the repertoires were released. The prospective study material was composed of cDNA or gDNA derived from T cells, B-cell-depleted T cells, or PBMCs. Samples were obtained from the ongoing ImmuneRACE study (first 160 participants) and from about 1,300 subjects provided by 6 global collaborators. A de-identified subject ID, COVID-19 status, age in years and sex were almost always included in the sample metadata. Where HLA class I and class II types were available, the types were taken from metadata supplied by the sample provider, not from assay-based typing. The dataset comprised deeply sampled blood TCRbeta repertoires from subjects exposed to, actively infected with, or recovered from COVID-19. General conclusions and limits of the study: How much clinical and demographic metadata was included differed by source and by participant, and the metadata was provided uncurated.

Concerning this clone itself: Its antigen specificity is not known. It has no much larger one-base neighbor in the sample; base qualities were not kept.

TCRbeta CDR3 regions were amplified from genomic DNA by means of the immunoSEQ Assay, a bias-controlled multiplex PCR. In the authors' own workflow: Nucleated cell counts per sample were estimated from amplification of reference gene primers within the assay. To quantify the absolute abundance of each unique TCRbeta CDR3 rearrangement, sequence reads were collapsed and filtered. For each sample, productive Simpson clonality was calculated as the square root of Simpson's diversity index across productive rearrangements. TCRdb stores this immuneACCESS table with in-frame sequences only. Part of the clones is absent; in the studies checked, under half of the shortfall reflects unresolved V genes, and no reason is known for the rest. V, J and clone size derive from that table, while D and trimming were established from the DNA sequence. The sample records fewer than 180,000 clones, roughly 87% of which are singletons. Together, the top ten hold 3.5% to 5% of the sample.

Collaborating institutions collected whole blood in K2EDTA tubes following their own protocols. For TCRbeta analysis, collaborator samples were shipped as frozen whole blood, as isolated PBMCs, or as DNA extracted from either sample type. This TCR came from a woman aged 55-75 years with active or convalescent COVID-19. Sequencing was carried out using peripheral blood.

CDR3 reads: CASRPTGGTNEKLFF. The DNA is TGCGCCAGCAGACCAACAGGGGGTACTAATGAAAAACTGTTTTTT. In this chain, TRBV5-1 is recombined with TRBJ1-4, with TRBD1 identical over 8 junction bases. V is pruned by 5 bases and J by 2 bases, leaving 5 bases of the junction without a gene match. The CDR3 runs 15 residues from the cysteine to the phenylalanine. Just the 45-base CDR3 DNA is kept, in frame starting at base 1. According to the germline V gene, CDR1 reads SGHRS and CDR2 reads YFSETQ.